This TCR beta chain is drawn from a study of CD8+CD57+ T cells in acquired aplastic anemia. Study findings and constraints: CD8+ Simpson's diversity showed no significant patient-control difference.

The CDR3 runs 16 residues. Trimming left V 0 bases short and J 5 bases short, with 16 bases between. CDR1 is SGHDT and CDR2 is YYEEEE in the germline V gene. TCR beta VDJ and CDR3 profiles were obtained from a genomic DNA template. TCRdb reanalysed the reads using MiXCR and keeps one entry per CDR3 protein. Of 180,000 or so distinct CDR3 sequences listed, 40% to 55% are singletons. In this sample, this clonotype turned up many times. Its specificity is not known. The chain has TRBV5-6 and TRBJ2-3; D is possibly TRBD1 or TRBD2 (5 bases each). The sequence was collected from a human donor in good health. Material: sorted CD4+, CD8+, or CD8+CD57+ T cells (not recorded which) from PBMCs. CDR3 in amino acids: CASSLGMQGAGDTQYF. The CDR3 nucleotides are TGTGCCAGCAGCTTGGGGATGCAAGGGGCGGGAGATACGCAGTATTTT. Looking up the rest from reference TRBV5-6 and TRBJ2-3 gives the full variable domain: DAGVTQSPTHLIKTRGQQVTLRCSPKSGHDTVSWYQQALGQGPQFIFQYYEEEERQRGNFPDRFSGHQFPNYSSELNVNALLLGDSALYLCASSLGMQGAGDTQYFGPGTRLTVL.